This T cell receptor beta chain was found in a study of T cell responses to AZD1222 COVID-19 vaccine (dated by TCRdb to about 2021). At the level of the whole study: AZD1222 recipients with second doses at about 4 weeks or about 12 weeks were pooled, because spike-specific TCR depth and breadth did not differ between schedules. TCR sequencing covered more than 230 trial participants: nearly 210 given two doses of AZD1222 and about 26 given two doses of MenACWY control vaccine. Enrollment into the trials was organized by age into subgroups of 18-55, 56-69 and 70-plus years, and those subgroups contained about 160, 30 and 59 TCR-sequenced participants, respectively.

The CDR3 regions of human TCRbeta chains were analyzed by immunosequencing. Regarding the original processing steps: TCRs in the repertoires were compared against a reference library of SARS-CoV-2-specific TCRs that had been generated with the MIRA antigen-specificity platform. Breadth was defined as the fraction of unique TCRs that were SARS-CoV-2-associated. Depth was defined as the fraction of total T cells that were SARS-CoV-2-associated. Using the MIRA data, each spike-specific TCR was assigned both to the spike region to which the TCR was reactive and to a CD4 or CD8 class. Log10-transformed breadth and depth values were compared by one-way ANOVA with Sidak's multiple comparisons tests. In its TCRdb copy, this immuneACCESS table keeps in-frame sequences only and misses some clones. Where compared with another copy, unresolved V genes explain less than half of these, and the others have no known cause. V and J calls and clone size are copied from that table; D and trimming were computed from the DNA. The sample has tens of thousands of clones on record, 70% to 90% of them singletons. The ten biggest clones cover under 7% of the sample.

With regard to this clone: Its antigen is currently not known. The input lacks base qualities; no much larger clone sits a single base away.

The full study reports these points: Epitopes outside the regions mutated in the B.1.351 and B.1.1.7 variants were reportedly recognized by nearly half of the unique spike-specific TCRs. Because no samples from the day 14 peak response were available, repertoires could be characterized only after the peak T cell response. Most participants were white British and females outnumbered males, and the authors suggested that clonal diversity may have been underestimated. Spike-specific TCR breadth and depth rose significantly after two AZD1222 doses compared with day 0 and with MenACWY recipients. The 56-69-year group was small, and its depth increase did not reach significance, likely because of low power. Conclusions about previously exposed vaccinees are limited because only five to seven AZD1222 recipients were SARS-CoV-2 seropositive at baseline. CD4 TCRs associated with the vaccine covered the entire spike protein, and the dominant responses were in regions 160-218 and 743-854.

Per the publication, the time point label means: baseline before first vaccination. The vaccinee samples were drawn from two UK trials, COV001 and COV002, one of which was a single-blind randomized controlled phase 2/3 trial testing AZD1222 (ChAdOx1 nCoV-19) in healthy adults. For TCRbeta chain sequencing, PBMC samples from trial participants were taken at day 0 and at day 28 after the second dose. Including the terminal cysteine and phenylalanine, the CDR3 comprises 12 residues. Just CDR3 DNA is preserved here, 36 bases in frame from base 1. V loses 1 base of germline sequence and J loses 3 bases, and the interval between the two ends is 2 bases. Taken from the germline V gene, the CDR1 and CDR2 loops are SGHDN and FVKESK.

The chain joins TRBV14 to TRBJ2-3; the D gene lacks a confident call. This specimen was peripheral blood, taken on day 0 of AZD1222 vaccination. This TCR derives from an adult in good health. CDR3 region: CASSQVTDTQYF. The DNA sequence is as follows: TGTGCCAGCAGCCAAGTTACAGATACGCAGTATTTT.